The text below deals with one T cell receptor (beta chain). Its matching antigen is unknown. The sample belongs to a study of T cell responses to AZD1222 COVID-19 vaccine. Study-level findings and limits: Mostly white British, mostly female donors; authors suggested clonal diversity may be underestimated.

Some clones are missing from TCRdb's copy, which holds only in-frame ones; the method was immunoSEQ multiplex PCR. The sample lists about 130,000 clones; 89% were seen once. The length of the CDR3 is 12 residues. Trimming shortened V by 5 bases and J by 14 bases, and 13 bases separated the two germline ends. CDR1 is SEHNR, CDR2 FQNEAQ, per germline (reference sequence). Sample: peripheral blood, taken on day 0 of AZD1222 vaccination. This TCR was recovered from an adult in good health. The rearrangement joins TRBV7-9 to TRBJ1-6; D perhaps matches TRBD1 (6 bases). CDR3 residues: CASSPEQGALHF. As DNA, the CDR3 is TGTGCCAGCAGCCCAGAACAGGGAGCCCTCCACTTT.